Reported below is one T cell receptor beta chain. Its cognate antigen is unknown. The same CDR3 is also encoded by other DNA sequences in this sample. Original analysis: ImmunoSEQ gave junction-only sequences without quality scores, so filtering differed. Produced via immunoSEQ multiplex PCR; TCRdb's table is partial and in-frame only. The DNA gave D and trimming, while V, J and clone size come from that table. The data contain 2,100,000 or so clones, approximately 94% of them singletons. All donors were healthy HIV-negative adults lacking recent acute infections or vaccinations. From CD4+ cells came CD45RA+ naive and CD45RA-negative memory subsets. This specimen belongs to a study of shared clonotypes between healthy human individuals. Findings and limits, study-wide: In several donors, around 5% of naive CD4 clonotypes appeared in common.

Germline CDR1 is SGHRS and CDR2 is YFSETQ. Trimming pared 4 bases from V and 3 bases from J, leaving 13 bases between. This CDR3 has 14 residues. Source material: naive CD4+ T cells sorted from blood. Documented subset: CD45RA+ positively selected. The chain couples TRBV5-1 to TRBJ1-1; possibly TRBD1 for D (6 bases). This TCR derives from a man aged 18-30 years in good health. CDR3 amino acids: CASSPGTGYTEAFF. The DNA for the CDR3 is TGCGCCAGCAGCCCTGGTACAGGGTACACTGAAGCTTTCTTT.